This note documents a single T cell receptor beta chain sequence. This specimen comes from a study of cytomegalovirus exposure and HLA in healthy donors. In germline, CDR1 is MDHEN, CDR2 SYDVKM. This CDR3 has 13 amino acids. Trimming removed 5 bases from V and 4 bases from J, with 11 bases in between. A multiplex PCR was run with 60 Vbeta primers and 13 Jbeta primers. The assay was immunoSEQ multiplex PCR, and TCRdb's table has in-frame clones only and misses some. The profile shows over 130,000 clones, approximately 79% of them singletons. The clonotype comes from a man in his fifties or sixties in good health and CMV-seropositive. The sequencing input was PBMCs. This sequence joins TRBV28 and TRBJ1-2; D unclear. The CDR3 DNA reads TGTGCCAGCAGTGAGGGTACTCGCTATGGCTACACCTTC. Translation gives CASSEGTRYGYTF.